This T cell receptor (beta chain) was identified in a study of identical twins. All donors were healthy, and all were Caucasian. In TCRdb, the 5' RACE reads were re-called with MiXCR into one record per CDR3 protein. The data hold about 660,000 distinct CDR3 sequences, with about 9.4% observed a single time. CDR1 DFQATT and CDR2 SNEGSKA come from the germline V gene (reference sequence). Between the trimmed V and J ends, which lost 6 bases and 4 bases, there was a span of 24 bases. This CDR3 is built from 16 residues. The sample also formed part of further work on yellow fever vaccine responses in identical twins.

This receptor was obtained from a woman aged 18-30 years in good health. The sequenced sample was PBMCs. V usage is TRBV20-1 and J usage is TRBJ2-5; D may be TRBD1 (6 bases). The CDR3 sequence: CSAEGVWLAGGETQYF. The CDR3 bases are TGCAGTGCAGAGGGGGTCTGGCTAGCAGGAGGAGAGACCCAGTACTTC.